This entry lists 4 T cell receptor beta chains sequenced from one sample in a study of identical twins. MiXCR, applied by TCRdb to the 5' RACE reads, yields one record per CDR3 protein. The sample consists of about 890,000 distinct CDR3 sequences, 9% to 15% of them appearing once. These data also formed part of another study, on yellow fever vaccine responses in identical twins.

The material sequenced was PBMCs. The receptors derive from a woman aged 18-29 years in good health.

Only a few counts were recorded for this clonotype. This chain links TRBV3-1 with TRBJ2-7, with D unresolved. Trimming took 6 bases from V and 6 from J, leaving 15 bases between them. The CDR3 consists of 13 residues. Per germline, CDR1 LGHDT and CDR2 YNNKEL (reference sequence). In DNA, the CDR3 is TGTGCCAGCAGTGACGGCGCCCCAGGCGAGCAGTACTTC. Translating it yields CASSDGAPGEQYF.

The chain joins TRBV6-1 to TRBJ1-5, with D possibly matching TRBD1 (5 bases). The germline V gene has CDR1 MNHNS and CDR2 SASEGT. V lost 6 bases to trimming and J lost 5 bases, with 14 bases between them. The CDR3 contains 14 residues. The CDR3 loop is CASSSTDRHQPQHF. The CDR3 bases are TGTGCCAGCAGCTCCACCGACAGACATCAGCCCCAGCATTTT.

The gene calls are TRBV14 and TRBJ2-1, with 15 bases matching TRBD2. CDR1 SGHDN and CDR2 FVKESK come from the germline V gene. CDR3 size: 17 residues. Trimming cost V 0 bases and J 9 bases; bases outside gene matches: 6. The CDR3 loop reads CASSQDRGLAGGSEQFF. The CDR3 DNA reads as TGTGCCAGCAGCCAAGATCGGGGACTAGCGGGAGGTAGTGAGCAGTTCTTC.

This clonotype was picked up a small number of times. V gene TRBV20-1 combines with J gene TRBJ1-2, with a possible D match to TRBD1 (6 bases). V dropped 6 bases and J dropped 0 bases, with 14 bases sitting between them. The CDR3 sequence is 14 residues long. Germline values: CDR1 DFQATT, CDR2 SNEGSKA (reference sequence). In DNA form, the CDR3 reads TGCAGTGCCAATGACAGGAATACTAACTATGGCTACACCTTC. This translates into CSANDRNTNYGYTF.